Following are 20 T cell receptor beta chains from one sample sequenced in a study of identical twins. TCRdb processed the 5' RACE reads anew with MiXCR; each CDR3 protein has one entry. The sample has approximately 690,000 distinct CDR3 sequences, around 6% seen once; the top ten hold approximately 2%. The sample taken for sequencing was naive T cells sorted from blood. The receptors come from a man between 18 and 35 years old in good health.

This clonotype occurred many times. The rearrangement links TRBV7-2 to TRBJ2-3; 8 bases line up with TRBD2. V was pared by 5 bases and J by 9 bases, with 4 bases of the junction left unmatched. The CDR3 has 12 residues. Per germline, CDR1 SGHTA and CDR2 FQGNSA. The CDR3 spells CASSIRLATQYF. The CDR3 bases are TGTGCCAGCAGCATCCGACTAGCGACGCAGTATTTT.

There are a few counts of this clonotype. The chain couples TRBV7-8 to TRBJ2-5, with TRBD1 identical over 12 bases. The V segment lost 2 bases and the J segment 4 bases; nucleotides outside the gene matches: 5. This CDR3 region has 16 residues. CDR1 SGHVS and CDR2 FQNEAQ come from the germline V gene. CDR3 amino acids: CASSLKWDRGPETQYF. CDR3 DNA sequence: TGTGCCAGCAGCTTAAAGTGGGACAGGGGGCCAGAGACCCAGTACTTC.

This clonotype was seen many times. The J gene is TRBJ1-1, the V gene TRBV3-1; 7 bases fit TRBD1. The CDR3 is made up of 15 amino acids. The germline gives CDR1 LGHDT, CDR2 YNNKEL (reference sequence). V lost 6 bases, J lost 3 bases, and 10 bases stayed unmatched. DNA of the CDR3: TGTGCCAGCAGTAGAACAGGGGCTCGGGACACTGAAGCTTTCTTT. Translation gives CASSRTGARDTEAFF.

The CDR3 protein is CASSQSGGEQYF. In DNA, the CDR3 is TGTGCCAGCAGCCAATCGGGGGGCGAGCAGTACTTC. The chain is built from TRBV3-1 and TRBJ2-7; 7 nucleotides agree with TRBD2. The CDR3 loop spans 12 amino acids. V shed 2 bases and J 6 bases; nucleotides not matched to a gene: 1. Germline V gives CDR1 LGHDT, CDR2 YNNKEL (reference sequence).

This clonotype was found many times. The chain recombines TRBV5-1 with TRBJ2-7; 9 nucleotides match TRBD2. Germline values: CDR1 SGHRS, CDR2 YFSETQ. The trim removed 0 bases at V and 0 bases at J, leaving 1 base unmatched. This CDR3 has 15 amino acids. The DNA of the CDR3 is TGCGCCAGCAGCTTGGAGGGACTAGCCTCCTACGAGCAGTACTTC. Translation gives CASSLEGLASYEQYF.

This clonotype came up many times. The J gene is TRBJ2-7, the V gene TRBV7-9; D call uncertain. The germline V gene encodes CDR1 SEHNR and CDR2 FQNEAQ (reference sequence). Between the trimmed V and J ends, which lost 5 bases and 3 bases, there was a span of 5 bases. This CDR3 is built from 11 residues. The CDR3, as DNA: TGTGCCAGCAGCGGCGACTACGAGCAGTACTTC. This gives the protein CASSGDYEQYF.

This clonotype was found once. A much larger clone lies one base from this, so it may be a read error. The gene calls are TRBV13 and TRBJ2-7, with no clear D. Deletions cut 4 bases from V and 4 bases from J, with 14 bases between. The CDR3 totals 14 residues. Germline assignment: CDR1 PRHDT and CDR2 FYEKMQ (reference sequence). CDR3 DNA sequence: TGTGCCAGCAGCTCCGAAGACGCAGGATACGAGCAGTACTTC. It specifies CASSSEDAGYEQYF.

The table lists this clonotype with many counts. The rearrangement links TRBV20-1 to TRBJ2-7; D ambiguous. The germline V and J ends were trimmed by 4 bases and 3 bases, with 16 bases remaining between them. Germline CDR1 is DFQATT and CDR2 is SNEGSKA (reference sequence). This CDR3 is built from 14 residues. In DNA form, the CDR3 reads TGCAGTGCTACCGACCCACTACCCCTCTACGAGCAGTACTTC. Translating gives CSATDPLPLYEQYF.

This clonotype has a count of ten or more. The rearrangement joins TRBV12-3 or TRBV12-4 to TRBJ2-7; D perhaps matches TRBD2 (6 bases). V shed 3 bases and J shed 13 bases, with 10 bases lying between them. CDR3 length equals 10 residues. The CDR3 sequence: CASSFLGGYV. As DNA, the CDR3 is TGTGCCAGCAGTTTTTTGGGAGGATACGTC.

This clonotype was observed at least ten times. The V and J genes are TRBV29-1 and TRBJ2-7; possibly TRBD1 for D (5 bases). The CDR3 is made up of 12 amino acids. CDR1 and CDR2 (germline): SQVTM, ANQGSEA. V was clipped by 7 bases and J by 6 bases, with 16 bases between them. The CDR3 DNA reads TGCAGCGGGACACCGGATAGGGGCGAGCAGTACTTC. Amino acids: CSGTPDRGEQYF.

The chain links TRBV12-3 or TRBV12-4 to TRBJ2-5; D not certain. The CDR3 spans 12 residues. Trimming stripped 7 bases from V and 4 bases from J, with 10 bases between. The CDR3 is CASTPRRETQYF. CDR3 DNA: TGTGCCAGCACTCCTCGCCGAGAGACCCAGTACTTC.

This clonotype was recorded at least ten times. Germline and junction disagree at one end, which may indicate a read error. The chain carries TRBV28 and TRBJ2-3; 7 bases map to TRBD1. The germline gives CDR1 MDHEN, CDR2 SYDVKM. CDR3 length: 12 amino acids. This chain's CDR3 is CASSLERGHLLF. The CDR3 DNA is TGTGCCAGCAGTTTAGAGAGGGGGCACCTTTTATTT.

There are many counts of this clonotype. The chain carries TRBV12-3 or TRBV12-4 and TRBJ1-3, with TRBD1 identical over 7 bases. The CDR3 is 13 amino acids. Trimming removed 4 bases from V and 9 bases from J; junction bases left unmatched: 6. The CDR3 sequence is CASSSDRMGTIYF. CDR3 bases: TGTGCCAGCAGTTCGGACAGGATGGGCACCATATATTTT.

This clonotype has a count of ten or more. This sequence joins TRBV20-1 and TRBJ2-1, with 9 bases lining up with TRBD2. CDR3 length: 13 amino acids. Germline values: CDR1 DFQATT, CDR2 SNEGSKA (reference sequence). After removal of 5 bases from V and 6 bases from J, the junction contained 5 bases not matched to a gene. The CDR3 region is CSALAGTTNEQFF. CDR3 coding DNA: TGCAGTGCTCTAGCGGGGACAACCAATGAGCAGTTCTTC.

This clonotype was seen at least ten times. V is TRBV7-3 and J is TRBJ1-1; a weak D match, TRBD1 (5 bases). V was clipped by 5 bases and J by 2 bases, with 9 bases between them. The CDR3 covers 13 residues. Germline CDR1 and CDR2: SGHTA and FQGTGA. CDR3 in DNA: TGTGCCAGCAGCCCCGGACATAACACTGAAGCTTTCTTT. It translates to CASSPGHNTEAFF.

This clonotype showed up many times. The J gene is TRBJ1-1, the V gene TRBV12-3 or TRBV12-4; 7 nucleotides match TRBD1. This CDR3 has 15 amino acids. V lost 3 bases and J lost 2; bases outside the gene matches: 6. The CDR3 loop reads CASSFTPGGNTEAFF. CDR3 bases: TGTGCCAGCAGTTTTACACCAGGGGGAAACACTGAAGCTTTCTTT.

Ten or more counts support this clonotype. The chain has TRBV29-1 and TRBJ2-1; 10 bases are a match to TRBD1. Germline CDR1 is SQVTM and CDR2 is ANQGSEA. V trimming: 5 bases; J trimming: 5 bases; junction bases outside the gene matches: 6. The length of the CDR3 is 14 residues. CDR3 DNA sequence: TGCAGCGTTTGTAGGGACAGGGGCAACAATGAGCAGTTCTTC. Translated: CSVCRDRGNNEQFF.

This clonotype has ten or more counts. V and J are TRBV27 and TRBJ2-7, with TRBD2 identical over 9 bases. The V segment lost 5 bases and the J segment 7 bases; nucleotides outside the gene matches: 12. Germline values: CDR1 MNHEY, CDR2 SMNVEV (reference sequence). This CDR3 contains 15 residues. The CDR3 DNA reads as TGTGCCAGCAGTCCCCTGGCGGGAGGGCCGGGTGAGCAGTACGTC. It encodes CASSPLAGGPGEQYV.

This clonotype has a count of ten or more. J is TRBJ2-1 and V is TRBV12-3 or TRBV12-4, with 7 bases identical to TRBD2. V was pared by 2 bases and J by 3 bases, with 7 bases of the junction left unmatched. The CDR3 covers 16 residues. Written as DNA, the CDR3 is TGTGCCAGCAGTTTACTCCCTAGCGGCCACTACAATGAGCAGTTCTTC. This codes for CASSLLPSGHYNEQFF.

V is TRBV7-9 and J is TRBJ2-3; 10 bases fit TRBD2. The length of the CDR3 is 15 residues. After removal of 5 bases from V and 3 bases from J, the junction contained 5 bases not matched to a gene. Germline CDR1 is SEHNR and CDR2 is FQNEAQ (reference sequence). In nucleotides, the CDR3 is TGTGCCAGCAGCCCAAGCGGGAGGGTGACAGATACGCAGTATTTT. This translates into CASSPSGRVTDTQYF. The full variable domain, completed using reference TRBV7-9 and TRBJ2-3, is DTGVSQNPRHKITKRGQNVTFRCDPISEHNRLYWYRQTLGQGPEFLTYFQNEAQLEKSRLLSDRFSAERPKGSFSTLEIQRTEQGDSAMYLCASSPSGRVTDTQYFGPGTRLTVL.